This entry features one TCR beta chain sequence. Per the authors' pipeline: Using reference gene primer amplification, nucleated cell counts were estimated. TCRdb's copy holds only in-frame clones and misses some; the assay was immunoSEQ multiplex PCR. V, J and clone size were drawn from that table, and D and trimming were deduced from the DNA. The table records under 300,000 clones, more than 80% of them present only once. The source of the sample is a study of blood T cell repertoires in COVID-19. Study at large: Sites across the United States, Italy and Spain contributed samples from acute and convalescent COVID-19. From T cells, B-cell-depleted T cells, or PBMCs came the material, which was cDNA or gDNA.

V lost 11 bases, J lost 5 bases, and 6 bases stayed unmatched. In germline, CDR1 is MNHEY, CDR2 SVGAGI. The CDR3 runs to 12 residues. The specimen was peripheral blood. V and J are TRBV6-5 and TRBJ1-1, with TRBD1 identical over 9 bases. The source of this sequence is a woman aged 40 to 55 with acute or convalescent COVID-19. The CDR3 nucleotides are TGTGCCGCACAGACAGGGGGGACTGAAGCTTTCTTT. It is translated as CAAQTGGTEAFF.